Detailed here is one T cell receptor beta chain. This sample was taken from a study of blood T cell repertoires in COVID-19. Study context: Samples representing acute and convalescent COVID-19 were sourced from the United States, Italy and Spain. T cells, B-cell-depleted T cells, or PBMCs supplied cDNA or gDNA.

V lost 4 bases to trimming and J lost 0 bases, with 6 bases between them. Germline V lookup: CDR1 SGHDN, CDR2 FVKESK. The CDR3 is 13 amino acids. The authors' processing: Amplification of reference gene primers was used by the study to estimate nucleated cell counts. Using immunoSEQ multiplex PCR, the repertoire was profiled, and TCRdb retains in-frame clones only, with some absent. The V and J calls and clone size are taken from that table; D and trimming were inferred from the DNA. This table has about 240,000 clones, approximately 86% appearing once. The chain has TRBV14 and TRBJ1-1; D unresolved. The sequenced material came from peripheral blood. The sequence was obtained from a man aged 55 to 69 who had recovered from COVID-19. CDR3 nucleotide sequence: TGTGCCAGCAGCCGACACCTGAACACTGAAGCTTTCTTT. Protein sequence: CASSRHLNTEAFF.